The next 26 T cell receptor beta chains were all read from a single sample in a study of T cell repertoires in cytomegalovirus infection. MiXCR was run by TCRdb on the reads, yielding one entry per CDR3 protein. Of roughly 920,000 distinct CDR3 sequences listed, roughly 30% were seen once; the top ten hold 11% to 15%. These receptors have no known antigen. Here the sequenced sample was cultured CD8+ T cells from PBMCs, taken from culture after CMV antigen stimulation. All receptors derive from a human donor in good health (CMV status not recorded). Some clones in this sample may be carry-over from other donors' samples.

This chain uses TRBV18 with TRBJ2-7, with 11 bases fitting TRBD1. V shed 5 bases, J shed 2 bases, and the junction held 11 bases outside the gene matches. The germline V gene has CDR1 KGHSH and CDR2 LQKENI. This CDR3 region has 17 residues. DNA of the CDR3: TGTGCCAGCTCAGGACAGGGGGCGATTATAAGAACCTACGAGCAGTACTTC. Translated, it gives CASSGQGAIIRTYEQYF.

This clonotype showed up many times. CDR3 coding DNA: TGTGCCAGCAGTTTAGCGGGTCCCAGGGAGACCCAGTACTTC. Translation gives CASSLAGPRETQYF. This sequence joins TRBV12-3 or TRBV12-4 and TRBJ2-5, with D hard to call. The CDR3 length is 14 residues. V gave up 0 bases and J gave up 5 bases, with 10 bases separating them.

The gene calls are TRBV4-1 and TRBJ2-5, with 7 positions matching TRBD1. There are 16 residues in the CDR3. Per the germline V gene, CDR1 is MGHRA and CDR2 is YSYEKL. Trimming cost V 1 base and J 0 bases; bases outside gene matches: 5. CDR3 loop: CASSQATGAHQETQYF. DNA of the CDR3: TGCGCCAGCAGCCAAGCAACAGGGGCCCACCAAGAGACCCAGTACTTC.

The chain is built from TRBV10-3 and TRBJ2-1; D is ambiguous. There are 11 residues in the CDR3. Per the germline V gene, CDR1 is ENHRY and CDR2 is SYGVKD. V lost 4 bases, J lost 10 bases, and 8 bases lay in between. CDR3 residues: CAISGPGEQFF. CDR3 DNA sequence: TGTGCCATCAGTGGGCCCGGAGAGCAGTTCTTC.

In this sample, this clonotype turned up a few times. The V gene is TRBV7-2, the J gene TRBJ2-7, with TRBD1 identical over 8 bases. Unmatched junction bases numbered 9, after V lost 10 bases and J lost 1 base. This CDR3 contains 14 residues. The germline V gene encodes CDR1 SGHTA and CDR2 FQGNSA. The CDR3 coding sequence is TGTGCCACACTACCAGGGACAGGATCCTACGAGCAGTACTTC. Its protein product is CATLPGTGSYEQYF.

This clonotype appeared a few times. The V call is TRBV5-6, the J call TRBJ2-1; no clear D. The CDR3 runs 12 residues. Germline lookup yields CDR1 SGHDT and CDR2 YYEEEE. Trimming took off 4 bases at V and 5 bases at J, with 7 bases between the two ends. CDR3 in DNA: TGTGCCAGCAGCGACCGACACAATGAGCAGTTCTTC. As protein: CASSDRHNEQFF.

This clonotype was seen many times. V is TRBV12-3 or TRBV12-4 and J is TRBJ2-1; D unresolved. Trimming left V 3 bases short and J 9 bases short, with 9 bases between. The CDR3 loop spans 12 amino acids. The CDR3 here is CASSFRLGEQFF. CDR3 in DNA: TGTGCCAGCAGTTTTCGGCTCGGTGAGCAGTTCTTC.

The CDR3 region is CATTGATDTEAFF. CDR3 DNA: TGTGCCACAACAGGGGCGACGGACACTGAAGCTTTCTTT. The chain joins TRBV5-3 to TRBJ1-1; 7 positions match TRBD1. TRBV5-3 is an ORF for which the function is uncertain. With 9 bases clipped from V and 3 bases from J, the junction kept 8 bases outside the gene matches. CDR3 length equals 13 residues.

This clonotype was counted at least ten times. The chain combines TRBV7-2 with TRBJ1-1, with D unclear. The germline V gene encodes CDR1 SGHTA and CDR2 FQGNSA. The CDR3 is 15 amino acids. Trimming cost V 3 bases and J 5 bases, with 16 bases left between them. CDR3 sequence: CASSFAPVTETEAFF. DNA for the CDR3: TGTGCCAGCAGCTTCGCCCCCGTCACGGAGACTGAAGCTTTCTTT. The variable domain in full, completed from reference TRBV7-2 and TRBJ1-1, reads GAGVSQSPSNKVTEKGKDVELRCDPISGHTALYWYRQSLGQGLEFLIYFQGNSAPDKSGLPSDRFSAERTGGSVSTLTIQRTQQEDSAVYLCASSFAPVTETEAFFGQGTRLTVV.

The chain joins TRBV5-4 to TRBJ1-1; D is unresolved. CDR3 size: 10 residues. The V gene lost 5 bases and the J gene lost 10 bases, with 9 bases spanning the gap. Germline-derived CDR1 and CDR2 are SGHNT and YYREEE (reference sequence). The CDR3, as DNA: TGTGCCAGCAGTGGGGATCGAGCTTTCTTT. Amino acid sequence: CASSGDRAFF.

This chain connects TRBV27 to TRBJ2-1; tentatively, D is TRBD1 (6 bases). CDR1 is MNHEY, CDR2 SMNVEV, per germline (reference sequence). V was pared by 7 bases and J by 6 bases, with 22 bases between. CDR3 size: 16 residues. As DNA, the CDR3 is TGTGCCAGCACCACCCTTCGAGCAGGGGAGACCAATGAGCAGTTCTTC. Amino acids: CASTTLRAGETNEQFF.

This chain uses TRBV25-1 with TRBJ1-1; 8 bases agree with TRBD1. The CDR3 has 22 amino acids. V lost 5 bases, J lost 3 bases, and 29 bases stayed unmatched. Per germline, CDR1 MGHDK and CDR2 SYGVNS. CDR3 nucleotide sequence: TGTGCCAGCAGTTCAAAGGGACTCGGGACAGGCCATATTCCCCACGGTTACACTGAAGCTTTCTTT. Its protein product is CASSSKGLGTGHIPHGYTEAFF. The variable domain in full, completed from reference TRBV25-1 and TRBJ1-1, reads EADIYQTPRYLVIGTGKKITLECSQTMGHDKMYWYQQDPGMELHLIHYSYGVNSTEKGDLSSESTVSRIRTEHFPLTLESARPSHTSQYLCASSSKGLGTGHIPHGYTEAFFGQGTRLTVV.

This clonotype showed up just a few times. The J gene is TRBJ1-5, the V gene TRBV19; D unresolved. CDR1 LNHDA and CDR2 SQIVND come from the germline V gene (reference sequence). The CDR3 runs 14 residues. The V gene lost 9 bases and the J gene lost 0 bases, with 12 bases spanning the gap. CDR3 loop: CARVARYSNQPQHF. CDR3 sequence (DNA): TGTGCCAGGGTGGCACGTTATAGCAATCAGCCCCAGCATTTT.

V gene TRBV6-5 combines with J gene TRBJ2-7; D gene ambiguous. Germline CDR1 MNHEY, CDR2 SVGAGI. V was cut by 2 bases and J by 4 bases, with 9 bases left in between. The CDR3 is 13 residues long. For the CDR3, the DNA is TGTGCCAGCAGTTACAGCAGGAATTACGAGCAGTACTTC. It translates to CASSYSRNYEQYF.

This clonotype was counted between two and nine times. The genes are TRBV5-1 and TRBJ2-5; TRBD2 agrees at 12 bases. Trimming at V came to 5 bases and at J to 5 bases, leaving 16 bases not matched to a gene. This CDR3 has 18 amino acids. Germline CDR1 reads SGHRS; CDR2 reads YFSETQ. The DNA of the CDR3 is TGCGCCAGCAGTTCAGGACCGGGACTAGCGGGCCCATGGGAGACCCAGTACTTC. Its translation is CASSSGPGLAGPWETQYF.

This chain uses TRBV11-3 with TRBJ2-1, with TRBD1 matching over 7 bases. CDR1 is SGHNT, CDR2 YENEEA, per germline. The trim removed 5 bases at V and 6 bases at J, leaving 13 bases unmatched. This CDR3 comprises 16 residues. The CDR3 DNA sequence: TGTGCCAGCAGCAATCCCGGGACAGAGGGTTTCAATGAGCAGTTCTTC. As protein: CASSNPGTEGFNEQFF. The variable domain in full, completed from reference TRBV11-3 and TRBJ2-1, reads EAGVVQSPRYKIIEKKQPVAFWCNPISGHNTLYWYLQNLGQGPELLIRYENEEAVDDSQLPKDRFSAERLKGVDSTLKIQPAELGDSAVYLCASSNPGTEGFNEQFFGPGTRLTVL.

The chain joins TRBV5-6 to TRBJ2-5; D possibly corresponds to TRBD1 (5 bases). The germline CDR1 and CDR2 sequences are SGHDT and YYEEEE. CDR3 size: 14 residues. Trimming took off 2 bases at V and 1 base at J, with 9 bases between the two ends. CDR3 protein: CASSLKGFQETQYF. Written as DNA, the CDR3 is TGTGCCAGCAGCTTAAAGGGGTTCCAAGAGACCCAGTACTTC.

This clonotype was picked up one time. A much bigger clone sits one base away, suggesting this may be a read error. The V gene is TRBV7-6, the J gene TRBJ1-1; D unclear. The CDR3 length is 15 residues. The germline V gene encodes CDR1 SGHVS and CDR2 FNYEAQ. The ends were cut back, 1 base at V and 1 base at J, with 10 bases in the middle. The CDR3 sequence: CASSLGGPANTEAFF. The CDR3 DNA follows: TGTGCCAGCAGCTTAGGCGGCCCCGCGAACACTGAAGCTTTCTTT.

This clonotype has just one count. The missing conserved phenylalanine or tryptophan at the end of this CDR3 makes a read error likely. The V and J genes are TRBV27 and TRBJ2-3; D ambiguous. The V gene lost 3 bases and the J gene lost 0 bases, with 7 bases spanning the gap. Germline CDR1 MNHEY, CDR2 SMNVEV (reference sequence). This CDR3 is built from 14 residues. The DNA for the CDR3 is TGTGCCAGCAGTTTTTATGAGAGCACAGATACGCAGTATTGT. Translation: CASSFYESTDTQYC.

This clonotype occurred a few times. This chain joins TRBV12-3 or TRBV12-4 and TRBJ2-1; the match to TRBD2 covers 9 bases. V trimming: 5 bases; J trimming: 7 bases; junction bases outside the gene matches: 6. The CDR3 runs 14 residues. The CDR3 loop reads CASSTAGGLNEQFF. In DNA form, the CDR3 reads TGTGCCAGCAGTACCGCGGGGGGGCTAAATGAGCAGTTCTTC.

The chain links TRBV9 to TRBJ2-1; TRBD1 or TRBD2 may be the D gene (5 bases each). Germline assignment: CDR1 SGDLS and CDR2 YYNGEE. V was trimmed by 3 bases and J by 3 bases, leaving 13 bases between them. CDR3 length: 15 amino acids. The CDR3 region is CASSGDGTDYNEQFF. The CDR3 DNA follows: TGTGCCAGCAGCGGGGACGGGACGGACTACAATGAGCAGTTCTTC.

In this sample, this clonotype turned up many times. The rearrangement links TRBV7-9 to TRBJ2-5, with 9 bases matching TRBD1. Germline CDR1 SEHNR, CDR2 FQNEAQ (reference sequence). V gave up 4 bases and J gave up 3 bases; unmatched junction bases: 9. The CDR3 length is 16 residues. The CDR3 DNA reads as TGTGCCAGCAGCTCGCGGGACAGGGTTTCAAAAGAGACCCAGTACTTC. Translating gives CASSSRDRVSKETQYF.

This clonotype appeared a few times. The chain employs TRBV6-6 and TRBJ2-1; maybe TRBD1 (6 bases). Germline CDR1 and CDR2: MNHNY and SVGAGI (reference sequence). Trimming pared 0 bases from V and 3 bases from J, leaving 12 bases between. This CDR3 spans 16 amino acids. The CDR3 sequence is CASSYSVRTDYNEQFF. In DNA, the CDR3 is TGTGCCAGCAGTTACTCAGTGAGGACAGACTACAATGAGCAGTTCTTC.

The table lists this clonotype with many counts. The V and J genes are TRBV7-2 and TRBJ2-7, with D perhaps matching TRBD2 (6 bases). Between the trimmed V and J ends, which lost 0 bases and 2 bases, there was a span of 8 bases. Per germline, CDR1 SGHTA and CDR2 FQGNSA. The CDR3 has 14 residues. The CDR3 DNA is TGTGCCAGCAGCTTAGCAACGGGGGCCTACGAGCAGTACTTC. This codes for CASSLATGAYEQYF.

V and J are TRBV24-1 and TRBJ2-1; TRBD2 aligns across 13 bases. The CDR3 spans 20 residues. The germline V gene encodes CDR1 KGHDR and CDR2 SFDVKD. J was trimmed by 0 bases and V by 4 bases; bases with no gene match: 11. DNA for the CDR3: TGTGCCACCAGTGAGGTCCCCACTAGCGGGGGGGCCAGCTCCTACAATGAGCAGTTCTTC. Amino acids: CATSEVPTSGGASSYNEQFF.

The CDR3 sequence: CATSRDNTGYQPQHF. CDR3 sequence (DNA): TGTGCCACCAGCAGAGATAACACGGGCTATCAGCCCCAGCATTTT. This chain joins TRBV15 and TRBJ1-5; D is unclear. V shed 0 bases and J shed 5 bases, with 11 bases lying between them. The CDR3 consists of 15 residues. Germline-derived CDR1 and CDR2 are LNHNV and YYDKDF (reference sequence).